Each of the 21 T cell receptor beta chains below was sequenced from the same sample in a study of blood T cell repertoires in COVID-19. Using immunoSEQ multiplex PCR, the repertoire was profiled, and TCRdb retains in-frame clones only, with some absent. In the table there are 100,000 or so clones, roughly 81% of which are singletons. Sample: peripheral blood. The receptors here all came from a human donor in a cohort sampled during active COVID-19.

CDR3 in DNA: TGTGCCAGCAGCGAGTTTGCCCAGGGGATCTCTGGAAACACCATATATTTT. Translation gives CASSEFAQGISGNTIYF. J is TRBJ1-3 and V is TRBV5-6, with D possibly matching TRBD1 (6 bases). The CDR3 runs 17 residues. Germline V gene lookup returns CDR1 SGHDT and CDR2 YYEEEE. The ends were cut back, 4 bases at V and 0 bases at J, with 17 bases in the middle. The variable domain in full, with the rest retrieved from reference TRBV5-6 and TRBJ1-3, is DAGVTQSPTHLIKTRGQQVTLRCSPKSGHDTVSWYQQALGQGPQFIFQYYEEEERQRGNFPDRFSGHQFPNYSSELNVNALLLGDSALYLCASSEFAQGISGNTIYFGEGSWLTVV.

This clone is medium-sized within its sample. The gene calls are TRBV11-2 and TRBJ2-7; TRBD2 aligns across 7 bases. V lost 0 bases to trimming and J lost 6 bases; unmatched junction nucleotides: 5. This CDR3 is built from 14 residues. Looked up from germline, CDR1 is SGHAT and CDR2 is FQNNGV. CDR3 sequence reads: CASSLDRAGLEQYF. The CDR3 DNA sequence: TGTGCCAGCAGCTTAGATCGAGCGGGGCTCGAGCAGTACTTC. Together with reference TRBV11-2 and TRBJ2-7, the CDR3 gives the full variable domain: EAGVAQSPRYKIIEKRQSVAFWCNPISGHATLYWYQQILGQGPKLLIQFQNNGVVDDSQLPKDRFSAERLKGVDSTLKIQPAKLEDSAVYLCASSLDRAGLEQYFGPGTRLTVT.

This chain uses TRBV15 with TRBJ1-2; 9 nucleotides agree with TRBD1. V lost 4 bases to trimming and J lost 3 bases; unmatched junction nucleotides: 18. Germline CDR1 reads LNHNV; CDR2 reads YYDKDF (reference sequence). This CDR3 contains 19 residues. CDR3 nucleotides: TGTGCCACCAGCATCTACCAACCCCCGGGGACAGGGAGGGACTATGGCTACACCTTC. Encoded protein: CATSIYQPPGTGRDYGYTF.

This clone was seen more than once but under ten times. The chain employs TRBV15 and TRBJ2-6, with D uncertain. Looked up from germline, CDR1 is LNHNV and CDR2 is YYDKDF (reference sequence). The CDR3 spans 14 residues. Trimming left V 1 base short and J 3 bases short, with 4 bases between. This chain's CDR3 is CATSRGYGANVLTF. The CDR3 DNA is TGTGCCACCAGCAGAGGTTATGGGGCCAACGTCCTGACTTTC.

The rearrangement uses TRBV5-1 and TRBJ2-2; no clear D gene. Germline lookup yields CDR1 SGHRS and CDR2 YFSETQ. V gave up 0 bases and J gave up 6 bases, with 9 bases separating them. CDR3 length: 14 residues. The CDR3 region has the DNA TGCGCCAGCAGCTTGGCCGAGGTTTCCGGGGAGCTGTTTTTT. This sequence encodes CASSLAEVSGELFF.

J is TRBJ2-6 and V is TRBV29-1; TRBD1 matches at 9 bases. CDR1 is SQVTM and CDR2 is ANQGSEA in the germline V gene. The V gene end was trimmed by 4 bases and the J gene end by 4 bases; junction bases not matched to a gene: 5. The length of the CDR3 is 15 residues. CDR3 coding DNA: TGCAGCGTTGGGGGGACAGGGTTAGGGGCCAACGTCCTGACTTTC. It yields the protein CSVGGTGLGANVLTF.

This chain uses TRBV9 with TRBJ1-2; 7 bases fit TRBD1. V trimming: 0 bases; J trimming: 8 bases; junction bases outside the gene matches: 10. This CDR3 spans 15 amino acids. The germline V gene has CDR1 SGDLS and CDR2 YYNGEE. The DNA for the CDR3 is TGTGCCAGCAGCGTAGCCGGGACAGCGTTTTGGGGCTACACCTTC. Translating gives CASSVAGTAFWGYTF.

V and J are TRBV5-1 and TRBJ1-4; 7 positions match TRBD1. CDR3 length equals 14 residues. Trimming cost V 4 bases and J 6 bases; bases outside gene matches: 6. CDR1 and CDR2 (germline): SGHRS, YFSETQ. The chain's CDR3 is CASSRGGFDEKLFF. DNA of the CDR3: TGCGCCAGCAGCCGAGGGGGCTTCGATGAAAAACTGTTTTTT.

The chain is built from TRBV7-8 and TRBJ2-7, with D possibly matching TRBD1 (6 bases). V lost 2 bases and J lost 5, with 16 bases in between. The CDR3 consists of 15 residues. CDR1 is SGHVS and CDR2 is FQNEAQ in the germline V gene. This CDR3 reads CASSLSVGRDNEQYF. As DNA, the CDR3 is TGTGCCAGCAGCTTAAGCGTTGGCAGGGACAACGAGCAGTACTTC.

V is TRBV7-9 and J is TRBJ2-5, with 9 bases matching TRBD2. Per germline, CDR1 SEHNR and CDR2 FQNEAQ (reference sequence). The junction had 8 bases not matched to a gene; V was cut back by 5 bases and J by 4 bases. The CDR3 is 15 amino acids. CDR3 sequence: CASSQAGGNRETQYF. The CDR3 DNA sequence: TGTGCCAGCAGCCAAGCGGGAGGCAATCGAGAGACCCAGTACTTC.

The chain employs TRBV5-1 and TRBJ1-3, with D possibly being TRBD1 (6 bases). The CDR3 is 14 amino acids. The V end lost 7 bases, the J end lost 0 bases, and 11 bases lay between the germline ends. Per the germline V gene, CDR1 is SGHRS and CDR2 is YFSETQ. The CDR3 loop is CASQDSLSGNTIYF. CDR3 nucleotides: TGCGCCAGCCAGGACAGCCTCTCTGGAAACACCATATATTTT.

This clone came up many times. The CDR3 bases are TGTGCCAGCAGCGCCGGGACAGGATACGAGCAGTACTTC. This translates into CASSAGTGYEQYF. The rearrangement joins TRBV9 to TRBJ2-7; 8 bases line up with TRBD1. The CDR3 is made up of 13 amino acids. Germline-derived CDR1 and CDR2 are SGDLS and YYNGEE. After removal of 3 bases from V and 4 bases from J, the junction contained 3 bases not matched to a gene.

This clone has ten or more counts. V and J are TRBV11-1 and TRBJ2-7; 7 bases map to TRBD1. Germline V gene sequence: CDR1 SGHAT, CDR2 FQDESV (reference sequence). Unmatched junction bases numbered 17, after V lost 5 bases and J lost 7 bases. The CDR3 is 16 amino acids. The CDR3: CASSRSLAGGTGEQYF. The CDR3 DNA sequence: TGTGCCAGCAGCCGAAGTCTGGCAGGGGGAACGGGTGAGCAGTACTTC.

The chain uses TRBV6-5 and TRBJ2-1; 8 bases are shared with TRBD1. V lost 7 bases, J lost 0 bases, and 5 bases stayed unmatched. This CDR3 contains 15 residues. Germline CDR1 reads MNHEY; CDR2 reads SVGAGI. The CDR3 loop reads CASTLGQASYNEQFF. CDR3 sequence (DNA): TGTGCCAGCACCCTGGGACAGGCCTCCTACAATGAGCAGTTCTTC.

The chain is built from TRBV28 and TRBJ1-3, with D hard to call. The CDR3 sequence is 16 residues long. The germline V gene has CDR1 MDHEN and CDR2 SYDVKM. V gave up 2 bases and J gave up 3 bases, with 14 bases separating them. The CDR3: CASSLGVRGSGNTIYF. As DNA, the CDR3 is TGTGCCAGCAGTTTAGGGGTGCGGGGAAGTGGAAACACCATATATTTT.

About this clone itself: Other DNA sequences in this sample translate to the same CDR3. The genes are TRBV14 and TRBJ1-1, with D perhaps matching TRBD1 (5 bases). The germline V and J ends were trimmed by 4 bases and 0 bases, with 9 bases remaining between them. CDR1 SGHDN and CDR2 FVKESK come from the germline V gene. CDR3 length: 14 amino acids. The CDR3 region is CASSLPGMNTEAFF. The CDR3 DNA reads TGTGCCAGCAGCCTTCCAGGGATGAACACTGAAGCTTTCTTT.

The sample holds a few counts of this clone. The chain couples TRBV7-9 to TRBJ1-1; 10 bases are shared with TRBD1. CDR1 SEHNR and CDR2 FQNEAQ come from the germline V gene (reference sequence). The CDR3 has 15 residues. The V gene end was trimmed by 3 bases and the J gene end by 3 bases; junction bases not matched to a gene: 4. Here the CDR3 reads CASSLRTGGDTEAFF. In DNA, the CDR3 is TGTGCCAGCAGCTTGAGGACAGGGGGGGACACTGAAGCTTTCTTT.

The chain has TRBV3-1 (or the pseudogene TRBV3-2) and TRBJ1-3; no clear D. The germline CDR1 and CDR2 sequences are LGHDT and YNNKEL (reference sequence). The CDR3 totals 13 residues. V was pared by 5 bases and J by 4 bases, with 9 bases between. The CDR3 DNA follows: TGTGCCAGCAGCGAATACAGAGGAAACACCATATATTTT. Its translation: CASSEYRGNTIYF.

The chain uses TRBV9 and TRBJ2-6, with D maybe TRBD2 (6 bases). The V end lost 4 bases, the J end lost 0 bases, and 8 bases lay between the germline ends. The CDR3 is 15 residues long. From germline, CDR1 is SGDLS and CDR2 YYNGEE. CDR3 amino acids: CASSPGGSGANVLTF. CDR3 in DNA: TGTGCCAGCAGCCCCGGGGGCTCTGGGGCCAACGTCCTGACTTTC.

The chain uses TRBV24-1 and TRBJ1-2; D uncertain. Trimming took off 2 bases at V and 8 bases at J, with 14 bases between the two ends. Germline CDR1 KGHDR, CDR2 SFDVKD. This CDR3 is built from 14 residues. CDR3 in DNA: TGTGCCACCAGTGATTCACCGGGATCACGCGGCTACACCTTC. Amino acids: CATSDSPGSRGYTF.

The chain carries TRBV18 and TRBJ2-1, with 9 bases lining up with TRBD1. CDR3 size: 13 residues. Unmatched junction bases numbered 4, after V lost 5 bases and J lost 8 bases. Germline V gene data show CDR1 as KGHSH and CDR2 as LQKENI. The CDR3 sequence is CASSKGQGYEQFF. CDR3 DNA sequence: TGTGCCAGCTCAAAGGGACAGGGATATGAGCAGTTCTTC.